The sequence of this TCR beta chain was determined in a study of low-dose radiotherapy and immunotherapy resistance in tumors. As for the study in general: Ipilimumab 1 mg/kg every six weeks, together with nivolumab 240 mg every two weeks, was given intravenously to patients.

Alpha- and beta-chain coverage of first-strand cDNA came from TRAV- and TRBV-specific primers. Over approximately 19 PCR cycles, TCRs were amplified from a constant-region primer and V-primer adapter. One entry per CDR3 protein results from TCRdb running MiXCR on the reads. The sample has 11,000 or so distinct CDR3 sequences, approximately 55% seen once. Donors were given nivolumab, ipilimumab, aspirin, low-dose cyclophosphamide and low-dose radiotherapy. Germline V CDR1 and CDR2: SGHKS, YYEKEE (reference sequence). The CDR3 sequence runs 15 residues, both termini included. As regards this clonotype: The DNA is omitted, as the CDR3 cannot be located on it reliably, and the CDR3 follows TCRdb's listing.

The receptor was isolated from a human donor with advanced metastatic prostate, ovarian, gallbladder or colorectal cancer (not recorded which). This table probably holds off-target reads from a library built for another chain. The chain couples TRBV5-5 to TRBJ2-3; the table assigns TRBD1, which was not confirmed against the DNA. The CDR3 spells CASSHFRGLTDTQYF.